These T cell receptor beta chains were read from a single sample in a study of blood T cell repertoires in COVID-19. Sequencing used immunoSEQ multiplex PCR; TCRdb keeps in-frame clones, though not all of them. This sample has almost 250,000 clones, with about 84% found just once. The sequenced sample was peripheral blood. The receptors were gathered from a woman aged 80 or over with COVID-19, enrolled during active disease. Each CDR3 is given without its conserved first and last residue.

CDR3 protein	V gene
ASSPGMNTEAF	TRBV6-5
ASSEAIPGLAGAWTQY	TRBV10-2
ASSLIQGANTEAF	TRBV5-1
ASSTGTGGGYT	TRBV6-5
ASSQSGGGSYNEQF	TRBV11-3
ASSPGLAGIGNEQF	TRBV18
ASSQRSRGAAYGYT	TRBV11-2
ASSPGATNEKLF	TRBV27
ASRQGALTF	TRBV27
ASSYSTGTTEAF	TRBV6-5
ATSDPVGRGASDTQY	TRBV24-1
ASSPKGGNSPLH	TRBV7-9
ASSQTQTGLDGYT	TRBV3-1/TRBV3-2
ASSQDGQGFTDTQY	TRBV6-1
ASSYPAGPGSYEQY	TRBV6-2/TRBV6-3
ASSLDGSRGQPQH	TRBV7-8
ASRDRGQGPQH	TRBV2